This T cell receptor (beta chain) was identified in a study of OX40 agonist ivuxolimab in advanced cancers. Study observations and caveats: Patients who responded partially at 0.1-3.0 mg/kg showed clonal expansion ranking among the lowest.

Assay used: immunoSEQ multiplex PCR; TCRdb lists only in-frame clones, some missing. The data contain approximately 11,000 clones, 70% to 85% of them singletons. Patients were ineligible given autoimmune disease history or systemic immunosuppression. A word on this clone: Its specificity is not known.

The sequence came from an adult with an advanced solid tumor such as melanoma, head and neck, liver or kidney cancer. The sample consisted of CD4+ or CD8+ T cells sorted from blood, taken in a trial of the OX40 agonist ivuxolimab.

CDR3 sequence (DNA): TGTGCCAGCAGTGAGACAGGGGAGAGCACTGAAGCTTTCTTT. This encodes CASSETGESTEAFF. The chain links TRBV6-1 to TRBJ1-1; 8 positions agree with TRBD1. Germline V gene sequence: CDR1 MNHNS, CDR2 SASEGT. V shed 3 bases and J 4 bases; nucleotides not matched to a gene: 4. This CDR3 has 14 amino acids.